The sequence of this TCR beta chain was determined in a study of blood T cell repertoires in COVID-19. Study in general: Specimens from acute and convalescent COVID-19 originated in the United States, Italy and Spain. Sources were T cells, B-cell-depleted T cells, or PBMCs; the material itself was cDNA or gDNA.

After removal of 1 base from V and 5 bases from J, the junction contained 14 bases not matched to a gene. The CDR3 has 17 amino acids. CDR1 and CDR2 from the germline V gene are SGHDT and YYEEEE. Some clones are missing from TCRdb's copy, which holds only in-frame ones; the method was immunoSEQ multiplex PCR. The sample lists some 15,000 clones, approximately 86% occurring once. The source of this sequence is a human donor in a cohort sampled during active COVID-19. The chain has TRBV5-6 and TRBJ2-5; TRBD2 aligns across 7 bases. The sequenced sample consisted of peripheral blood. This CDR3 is CASSLSRLGGGQETQYF. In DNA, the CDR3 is TGTGCCAGCAGCTTGTCCCGTTTGGGGGGAGGGCAGGAGACCCAGTACTTC.